This T cell receptor (beta chain) was documented in a study of PD-L1 blockade in urothelial cancer. Study details: The analyses of blood took place 3 weeks (second dose) and 6 weeks after treatment start.

Stated time point: pretreatment peripheral blood. Individual patients had between 1 and 8 samples, taken pretreatment and on-treatment. Into every PCR, synthetic TCR analog templates were spiked. TCRdb's copy holds only in-frame clones and misses some; the assay was immunoSEQ multiplex PCR. The sample lists about 79,000 clones, approximately 83% seen once, with just under 15% in the top ten. The germline V and J ends were trimmed by 0 bases and 0 bases, with 9 bases remaining between them. The CDR3 covers 16 residues. Germline V gene lookup returns CDR1 SGHRS and CDR2 YFSETQ. The clonotype originates from a man aged 60 to 75 with urothelial cancer. The source was PBMCs, collected around atezolizumab (anti-PD-L1) treatment. The chain has TRBV5-1 and TRBJ1-4; D ambiguous. The CDR3 DNA reads TGCGCCAGCAGCTTGGCCCCGACAACAACTAATGAAAAACTGTTTTTT. It encodes CASSLAPTTTNEKLFF. Full variable domain (rest looked up from reference TRBV5-1 and TRBJ1-4): KAGVTQTPRYLIKTRGQQVTLSCSPISGHRSVSWYQQTPGQGLQFLFEYFSETQRNKGNFPGRFSGRQFSNSRSEMNVSTLELGDSALYLCASSLAPTTTNEKLFFGSGTQLSVL.